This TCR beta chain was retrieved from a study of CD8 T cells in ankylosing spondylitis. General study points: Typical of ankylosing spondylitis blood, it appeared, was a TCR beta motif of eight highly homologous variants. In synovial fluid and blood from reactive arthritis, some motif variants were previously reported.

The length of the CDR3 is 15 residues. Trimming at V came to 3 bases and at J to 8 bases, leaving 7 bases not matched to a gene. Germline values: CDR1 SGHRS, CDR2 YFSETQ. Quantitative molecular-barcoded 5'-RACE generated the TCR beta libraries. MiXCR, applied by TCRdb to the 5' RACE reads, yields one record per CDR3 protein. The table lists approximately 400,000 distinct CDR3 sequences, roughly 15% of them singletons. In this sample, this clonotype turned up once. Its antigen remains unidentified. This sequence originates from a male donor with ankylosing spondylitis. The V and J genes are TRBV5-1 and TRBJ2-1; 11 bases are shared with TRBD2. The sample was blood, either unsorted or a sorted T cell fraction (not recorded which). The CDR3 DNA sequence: TGCGCCAGCAGCTCGTCTAGCGGGAGGACGGATGAGCAGTTCTTC. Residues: CASSSSSGRTDEQFF.